This is a list of T cell receptor beta chains from one sample in a study of STAT5B mutations in CD4+ large granular lymphocyte leukemia. TCRdb keeps only in-frame clones here, not all; method: immunoSEQ multiplex PCR. The sample has around 24,000 clones; approximately 75% are singletons. Sequenced input: CD4+ T cells from blood buffy coats. The origin of the receptors is a human donor in good health. CDR3s include the opening cysteine and the closing phenylalanine or tryptophan. Fields, in order: J gene, D gene, clone size, V gene, CDR3 protein, CDR3 DNA. A D gene is named only where the DNA matches it firmly. Some rows have no size entry. The others give once, few or many, or a class for an expanded clone.

TRBJ1-1,TRBD1,NA,TRBV6-1,CASSEGQWNTEAFF,TGTGCCAGCAGTGAGGGACAGTGGAACACTGAAGCTTTCTTT
TRBJ1-4,TRBD1,NA,TRBV5-6,CASSLGTGTEKLFF,TGTGCCAGCAGCTTGGGGACAGGGACTGAAAAACTGTTTTTT
TRBJ2-1,NA,once,TRBV19,CASSIDRVRNEQFF,TGTGCCAGTAGTATAGATAGGGTGCGCAATGAGCAGTTCTTC
TRBJ2-2,TRBD1,NA,TRBV9,CASSPRQGGDTGELFF,TGTGCCAGCAGCCCCAGACAGGGGGGGGACACCGGGGAGCTGTTTTTT
TRBJ1-5,TRBD1,NA,TRBV28,CASSQGAGQPQHF,TGTGCCAGCAGCCAGGGGGCTGGTCAGCCCCAGCATTTT
TRBJ2-7,NA,NA,TRBV6-5,CASSHGGRDEQYF,TGTGCCAGCAGTCACGGGGGGCGTGACGAGCAGTACTTC
TRBJ1-2,NA,NA,TRBV28,CASSLGLSKTKSFDYGYTF,TGTGCCAGCAGTTTGGGACTTAGTAAAACCAAATCCTTCGACTATGGCTACACCTTC
TRBJ2-3,TRBD2,NA,TRBV7-9,CASSLGTSGGTDTQYF,TGTGCCAGCAGCTTGGGGACTAGCGGGGGTACAGATACGCAGTATTTT
TRBJ2-4,TRBD1,NA,TRBV18,CASSPQGSKNIQYF,TGTGCCAGCTCCCCACAGGGGTCCAAAAACATTCAGTACTTC
TRBJ2-5,NA,NA,TRBV6-1,CASSEARFGVGRETQYF,TGTGCCAGCAGTGAAGCGCGTTTCGGGGTTGGACGGGAGACCCAGTACTTC